This passage covers 14 T cell receptor beta chains from one sample sequenced in a study of blood T cells in healthy people across ages. The second PCR ran about 6 to 12 cycles with a sample-barcoded 5' primer and J-beta primers. In TCRdb, the 5' RACE reads were re-called with MiXCR into one record per CDR3 protein. The table records some 1.4 million distinct CDR3 sequences, roughly 40% of them present only once. The source material was blood. The receptors come from a woman under 30 in good health.

This chain links TRBV2 with TRBJ1-2; tentative D call: TRBD1 (5 bases). The CDR3 is made up of 12 amino acids. Germline values: CDR1 SNHLY, CDR2 FYNNEI. V gave up 2 bases and J gave up 7 bases, with 8 bases separating them. CDR3 sequence reads: CASSETGVGYTF. The DNA for the CDR3 is TGTGCCAGCAGTGAAACGGGGGTTGGCTACACCTTC.

This clonotype appeared a few times. This chain links TRBV7-9 with TRBJ1-1; D unclear. CDR3 length equals 13 residues. The V end lost 6 bases, the J end lost 4 bases, and 12 bases lay between the germline ends. The germline gives CDR1 SEHNR, CDR2 FQNEAQ (reference sequence). The CDR3 sequence: CASRPAFSTEAFF. The CDR3 nucleotides are TGTGCCAGCAGACCTGCGTTCAGCACTGAAGCTTTCTTT.

In this sample, this clonotype turned up a few times. Here the CDR3 DNA reads TGTGCCAGCAGTCGAGGCCGGGGGCAAAACATTCAGTACTTC. Translation: CASSRGRGQNIQYF. V gene TRBV12-3 or TRBV12-4 combines with J gene TRBJ2-4, with D perhaps assigned TRBD1 or TRBD2 (6 bases each). V was pared by 5 bases and J by 5 bases, with 13 bases between. The CDR3 covers 14 residues.

This sequence joins TRBV27 and TRBJ1-1, with TRBD1 matching 11 bases. Unmatched junction bases numbered 10, after V lost 8 bases and J lost 2 bases. Per the germline V gene, CDR1 is MNHEY and CDR2 is SMNVEV (reference sequence). The CDR3 spans 16 residues. This chain's CDR3 is CASAKGQGAPNTEAFF. In DNA form, the CDR3 reads TGTGCCAGCGCCAAAGGACAGGGGGCCCCCAACACTGAAGCTTTCTTT.

This chain connects TRBV6-1 to TRBJ1-4; no firm D call. The CDR3 consists of 13 residues. V was shortened by 7 bases and J by 6 bases, with 12 bases between the two germline ends. Germline V gene data show CDR1 as MNHNS and CDR2 as SASEGT. In DNA form, the CDR3 reads TGTGCCAGCACCGTGGTGTGGGATGAAAAACTGTTTTTT. Residues: CASTVVWDEKLFF.

The chain recombines TRBV5-1 with TRBJ2-1; 11 bases fit TRBD2. CDR1 SGHRS and CDR2 YFSETQ come from the germline V gene. Losses at the gene ends were 7 bases for V and 6 bases for J; bases not matched to a gene: 15. The CDR3 extends over 17 amino acids. The CDR3 DNA follows: TGCGCCAGCCGTCCGCTAGCGGGGGGCCCGCGGGGCAATGAGCAGTTCTTC. It is translated as CASRPLAGGPRGNEQFF.

V and J are TRBV6-5 and TRBJ1-3; D gene unclear. Germline loops: CDR1 MNHEY, CDR2 SVGAGI. This CDR3 comprises 14 residues. Trimming took 5 bases from V and 3 from J, leaving 11 bases between them. CDR3: CASSDGVGGNTIYF. The CDR3 DNA sequence: TGTGCCAGCAGTGACGGGGTTGGTGGAAACACCATATATTTT.

V gene TRBV4-1 combines with J gene TRBJ2-3; no reliable D call. Germline V gene lookup returns CDR1 MGHRA and CDR2 YSYEKL. Between the trimmed V and J ends, which lost 1 base and 5 bases, there was a span of 22 bases. This CDR3 is 18 amino acids long. Here the CDR3 DNA reads TGCGCCAGCAGCCAAGGTCTCACGCAGGCCCTGCATATAGATACGCAGTATTTT. This codes for CASSQGLTQALHIDTQYF.

Comment on this clonotype: Relative to the germline gene, one junction end is altered; a read error may explain this. The gene calls are TRBV15 and TRBJ2-4; TRBD1 might be the D (6 bases). Judging by the DNA end, TRBJ2-5 fits better; the J call may be wrong. There are 13 residues in the CDR3. CDR1 is LNHNV and CDR2 is YYDKDF in the germline V gene (reference sequence). As DNA, the CDR3 is TGTGTCACCACCTGCCAGGGGACGGAGACCCAGTACTTC. Translated: CVTTCQGTETQYF.

This rearrangement joins TRBV20-1 to TRBJ1-4; D uncertain. With 3 bases removed from V and 3 bases from J, the gap between germline ends came to 11 bases. This CDR3 contains 14 residues. Germline loops: CDR1 DFQATT, CDR2 SNEGSKA (reference sequence). CDR3 amino acids: CSASRPASNEKLFF. The CDR3 DNA reads as TGCAGTGCTAGTAGGCCAGCCTCTAATGAAAAACTGTTTTTT.

In nucleotides, the CDR3 is TGCAGCGTGACAGGCTCTGGAAACACCATATATTTT. Amino acid sequence: CSVTGSGNTIYF. This chain links TRBV29-1 with TRBJ1-3; D is perhaps TRBD1 (6 bases). The CDR3 is 12 residues long. CDR1 and CDR2 (germline): SQVTM, ANQGSEA. Trimming shortened V by 6 bases and J by 0 bases, and 6 bases separated the two germline ends.

The chain links TRBV2 to TRBJ2-7; D possibly corresponds to TRBD2 (6 bases). There are 15 residues in the CDR3. Germline V gene lookup returns CDR1 SNHLY and CDR2 FYNNEI. Between the trimmed V and J ends, which lost 6 bases and 0 bases, there was a span of 15 bases. Here the CDR3 DNA reads TGTGCCAGCAGCGGAGGGGCCGACTTCTCCTACGAGCAGTACTTC. This translates into CASSGGADFSYEQYF.

This clonotype has just one count. The chain recombines TRBV2 with TRBJ2-3; D may be TRBD2 (6 bases). Trimming took 10 bases from V and 0 from J, leaving 11 bases between them. CDR3 length equals 13 residues. CDR1 and CDR2 from the germline V gene are SNHLY and FYNNEI. CDR3 nucleotide sequence: TGTGCCACCCGGGGGAGGAGCACAGATACGCAGTATTTT. Translated, it gives CATRGRSTDTQYF.

This sequence joins TRBV4-1 and TRBJ2-7; D perhaps matches TRBD2 (5 bases). The germline V gene encodes CDR1 MGHRA and CDR2 YSYEKL. The CDR3 totals 16 residues. V gave up 0 bases and J gave up 0 bases, with 12 bases separating them. The CDR3 sequence is CASSQDTGVSSYEQYF. DNA for the CDR3: TGCGCCAGCAGCCAAGATACCGGGGTAAGCTCCTACGAGCAGTACTTC.